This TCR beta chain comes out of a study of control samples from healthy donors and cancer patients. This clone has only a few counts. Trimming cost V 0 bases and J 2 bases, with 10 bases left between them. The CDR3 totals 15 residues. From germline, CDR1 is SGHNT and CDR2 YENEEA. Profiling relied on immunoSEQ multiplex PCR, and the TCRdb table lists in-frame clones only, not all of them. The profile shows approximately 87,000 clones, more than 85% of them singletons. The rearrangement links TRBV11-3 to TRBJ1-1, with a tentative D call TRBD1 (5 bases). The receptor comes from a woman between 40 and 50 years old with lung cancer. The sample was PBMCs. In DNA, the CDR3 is TGTGCCAGCAGCTTAGATGGGGGGAAAAACACTGAAGCTTTCTTT. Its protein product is CASSLDGGKNTEAFF.